This entry lists 29 T cell receptor beta chains sequenced from one sample in a study of cytomegalovirus exposure and HLA in healthy donors. It was with 60 Vbeta and 13 Jbeta primers that the PCR ran. Assay: immunoSEQ multiplex PCR; the TCRdb copy retains only in-frame clones and omits some. The data show 150,000 to 200,000 clones, 79% seen once. Source material: PBMCs. These receptors originate from a woman younger than 45 in good health and CMV-seropositive.

V is TRBV30 and J is TRBJ2-2; TRBD2 agrees at 11 bases. Germline V gene data show CDR1 as GTSNPN and CDR2 as SVGIG (reference sequence). There are 15 residues in the CDR3. V dropped 3 bases and J dropped 5; count of bases not matched to a gene: 5. The CDR3 is CAWRIAGGPTGELFF. The CDR3 region has the DNA TGTGCCTGGAGAATAGCGGGAGGGCCAACCGGGGAGCTGTTTTTT.

The chain couples TRBV5-1 to TRBJ2-7; 10 bases are a match to TRBD1. The trim removed 6 bases at V and 2 bases at J, leaving 5 bases unmatched. The CDR3 contains 14 residues. Per the germline V gene, CDR1 is SGHRS and CDR2 is YFSETQ. This CDR3 is CASTRTGGPYEQYF. CDR3 bases: TGCGCCAGCACCCGGACAGGGGGACCCTACGAGCAGTACTTC. The entire variable domain, with the rest obtained from reference TRBV5-1 and TRBJ2-7, is as follows: KAGVTQTPRYLIKTRGQQVTLSCSPISGHRSVSWYQQTPGQGLQFLFEYFSETQRNKGNFPGRFSGRQFSNSRSEMNVSTLELGDSALYLCASTRTGGPYEQYFGPGTRLTVT.

The chain carries TRBV27 and TRBJ2-1; 7 bases line up with TRBD2. The CDR3 is 14 amino acids. With V trimmed by 5 bases and J by 7 bases, 8 bases remained unmatched. Germline assignment: CDR1 MNHEY and CDR2 SMNVEV (reference sequence). The CDR3 is CASSLSGWGNEQFF. CDR3 sequence (DNA): TGTGCCAGCAGTCTTAGCGGGTGGGGTAATGAGCAGTTCTTC.

This clone was detected a few times. The rearrangement links TRBV2 to TRBJ1-4; tentatively, D is TRBD1 (6 bases). V was cut by 4 bases and J by 4 bases, with 10 bases left in between. CDR3 length equals 14 residues. CDR1 and CDR2 from the germline V gene are SNHLY and FYNNEI. CDR3 nucleotide sequence: TGTGCCAGCAGTGTATCACAGGGTAATGAAAAACTGTTTTTT. Translation gives CASSVSQGNEKLFF.

This clone has more than one count but fewer than ten. The J gene is TRBJ1-1, the V gene TRBV6-5, with TRBD1 matching 8 bases. Germline-derived CDR1 and CDR2 are MNHEY and SVGAGI. The CDR3 runs to 14 residues. The junction had 4 bases not matched to a gene; V was cut back by 6 bases and J by 1 base. CDR3 in amino acids: CASRPGGENTEAFF. CDR3 coding DNA: TGTGCCAGCAGACCAGGGGGCGAGAACACTGAAGCTTTCTTT.

The chain carries TRBV11-2 and TRBJ2-1; perhaps TRBD1 as D (6 bases). Germline V lookup: CDR1 SGHAT, CDR2 FQNNGV. Trimming removed 5 bases from V and 2 bases from J, with 10 bases in between. This CDR3 is built from 14 residues. CDR3 amino acids: CASSTGTTYNEQFF. For the CDR3, the DNA is TGTGCCAGCAGCACCGGGACAACCTACAATGAGCAGTTCTTC.

The chain joins TRBV27 to TRBJ2-7, with TRBD1 matching 7 bases. V trimming: 6 bases; J trimming: 3 bases; junction bases outside the gene matches: 8. Germline-derived CDR1 and CDR2 are MNHEY and SMNVEV (reference sequence). The CDR3 consists of 14 residues. The CDR3 here is CASSYSGTVYEQYF. CDR3 nucleotides: TGTGCCAGCAGCTACTCCGGGACAGTCTACGAGCAGTACTTC.

V and J are TRBV13 and TRBJ1-6, with D tentatively TRBD1 (6 bases). In germline, CDR1 is PRHDT, CDR2 FYEKMQ (reference sequence). Deletions cut 6 bases from V and 6 bases from J, with 18 bases between. The CDR3 is made up of 16 amino acids. Here the CDR3 reads CASRLTAGTTNSPLHF. The DNA for the CDR3 is TGTGCCAGCAGACTCACCGCCGGGACAACTAATTCACCCCTCCACTTT. The whole variable domain, filled in from reference TRBV13 and TRBJ1-6, reads AAGVIQSPRHLIKEKRETATLKCYPIPRHDTVYWYQQGPGQDPQFLISFYEKMQSDKGSIPDRFSAQQFSDYHSELNMSSLELGDSALYFCASRLTAGTTNSPLHFGNGTRLTVT.

The table lists this clone with a few counts. This sequence joins TRBV7-9 and TRBJ1-4, with 9 bases lining up with TRBD1. This CDR3 contains 16 residues. CDR1 is SEHNR, CDR2 FQNEAQ, per germline (reference sequence). The V and J ends lost 2 bases and 7 bases, in that order; junction bases with no gene match: 8. CDR3 sequence reads: CASSLIGTGKSEKLFF. DNA for the CDR3: TGTGCCAGCAGCTTAATTGGGACAGGGAAGAGTGAAAAACTGTTTTTT.

This clone was seen a single time. This sequence joins TRBV4-3 and TRBJ2-3, with 11 bases that match TRBD2. There are 18 residues in the CDR3. Germline lookup yields CDR1 LGHNA and CDR2 YSLEER. The V gene end was trimmed by 0 bases and the J gene end by 2 bases; junction bases not matched to a gene: 7. CDR3 DNA sequence: TGCGCCAGCAGCCAAGACCCTAGCGGGGGGCATAACACAGATACGCAGTATTTT. Translating gives CASSQDPSGGHNTDTQYF.

The chain employs TRBV7-9 and TRBJ1-6; D gene ambiguous. The CDR3 consists of 15 residues. Germline V lookup: CDR1 SEHNR, CDR2 FQNEAQ (reference sequence). The V end lost 5 bases, the J end lost 3 bases, and 11 bases lay between the germline ends. CDR3 nucleotide sequence: TGTGCCAGCAGCCCAGACGGACTCTATAATTCACCCCTCCACTTT. Protein sequence: CASSPDGLYNSPLHF.

The chain uses TRBV18 and TRBJ2-7, with a weak D call TRBD1 (6 bases). The germline V and J ends were trimmed by 6 bases and 2 bases, with 17 bases remaining between them. The V gene's germline CDR1 is KGHSH and CDR2 LQKENI. This CDR3 comprises 15 residues. CDR3 protein: CASSPTGPDTYEQYF. CDR3 in DNA: TGTGCCAGCTCCCCCACAGGGCCCGACACCTACGAGCAGTACTTC. Based on the CDR3 plus reference TRBV18 and TRBJ2-7, the full variable domain is NAGVMQNPRHLVRRRGQEARLRCSPMKGHSHVYWYRQLPEEGLKFMVYLQKENIIDESGMPKERFSAEFPKEGPSILRIQQVVRGDSAAYFCASSPTGPDTYEQYFGPGTRLTVT.

This clone appeared a few times. Additional DNA sequences in this sample encode the identical CDR3. The chain combines TRBV6-5 with TRBJ1-1; D is unclear. CDR1 MNHEY and CDR2 SVGAGI come from the germline V gene. The CDR3 has 13 amino acids. The V and J ends lost 3 bases and 1 base respectively, with 6 bases between them. CDR3 loop: CASSYERNTEAFF. The CDR3 DNA follows: TGTGCCAGCAGTTATGAGAGGAACACTGAAGCTTTCTTT.

This chain links TRBV11-3 with TRBJ2-7, with 7 bases aligning to TRBD1. Germline V lookup: CDR1 SGHNT, CDR2 YENEEA. J lost 3 bases, V lost 5 bases, and 10 bases had no gene match. The CDR3 is 15 residues long. The CDR3 DNA reads as TGTGCCAGCAGCCGTATAGTACAGGGGTTCTACGAGCAGTACTTC. Translating it yields CASSRIVQGFYEQYF. Together with reference TRBV11-3 and TRBJ2-7, the CDR3 gives the full variable domain: EAGVVQSPRYKIIEKKQPVAFWCNPISGHNTLYWYLQNLGQGPELLIRYENEEAVDDSQLPKDRFSAERLKGVDSTLKIQPAELGDSAVYLCASSRIVQGFYEQYFGPGTRLTVT.

This chain's CDR3 is CASSSLAGGGDTQYF. The CDR3 nucleotides are TGTGCCAGCAGCTCTCTAGCGGGAGGGGGGGATACGCAGTATTTT. The genes are TRBV5-5 and TRBJ2-3; 12 bases match TRBD2. Per germline, CDR1 SGHKS and CDR2 YYEKEE (reference sequence). V lost 3 bases, J lost 6 bases, and 5 bases stayed unmatched. The CDR3 is made up of 15 amino acids.

The chain employs TRBV7-7 and TRBJ2-1, with 10 bases aligning to TRBD2. Germline V CDR1 and CDR2: SSHAT, FNYEAQ (reference sequence). J was trimmed by 6 bases and V by 5 bases; bases with no gene match: 10. The CDR3 is 16 residues long. The CDR3 region has the DNA TGTGCCAGCAGCCCTAGCGGGAGTGTAACTATCAATGAGCAGTTCTTC. Its protein is CASSPSGSVTINEQFF. The full variable domain, rest sourced from reference TRBV7-7 and TRBJ2-1, is GAGVSQSPRYKVTKRGQDVTLRCDPISSHATLYWYQQALGQGPEFLTYFNYEAQPDKSGLPSDRFSAERPEGSISTLTIQRTEQRDSAMYRCASSPSGSVTINEQFFGPGTRLTVL.

The V gene is TRBV29-1, the J gene TRBJ2-2, with 7 bases aligning to TRBD1. Losses at the gene ends were 5 bases for V and 6 bases for J; bases not matched to a gene: 6. This CDR3 is built from 13 residues. Germline lookup yields CDR1 SQVTM and CDR2 ANQGSEA. For the CDR3, the DNA is TGCAGCGTTCTCGGGACAGCAGCCGGGGAGCTGTTTTTT. It specifies CSVLGTAAGELFF.

The V and J genes are TRBV7-2 and TRBJ1-4, with 7 bases identical to TRBD1. The CDR3 spans 14 residues. Looked up from germline, CDR1 is SGHTA and CDR2 is FQGNSA. V lost 4 bases and J lost 4; bases outside the gene matches: 3. CDR3 DNA sequence: TGTGCCAGCAGCTCGGGACAGCTTAATGAAAAACTGTTTTTT. As protein: CASSSGQLNEKLFF. The whole variable domain, remainder taken from reference TRBV7-2 and TRBJ1-4, is GAGVSQSPSNKVTEKGKDVELRCDPISGHTALYWYRQSLGQGLEFLIYFQGNSAPDKSGLPSDRFSAERTGGSVSTLTIQRTQQEDSAVYLCASSSGQLNEKLFFGSGTQLSVL.

This rearrangement joins TRBV29-1 to TRBJ1-3; D gene ambiguous. Looked up from germline, CDR1 is SQVTM and CDR2 is ANQGSEA. The V and J ends lost 6 bases and 4 bases respectively, with 19 bases between them. This CDR3 is built from 15 residues. DNA of the CDR3: TGCAGCGTCGGGGTCTTCGGACTGGGGGGAAACACCATATATTTT. It specifies CSVGVFGLGGNTIYF.

The rearrangement joins TRBV7-8 to TRBJ2-1; TRBD1 matches 8 bases. V shed 8 bases and J 8 bases; nucleotides not matched to a gene: 14. The CDR3 is 15 residues long. Germline V gene data show CDR1 as SGHVS and CDR2 as FQNEAQ. CDR3 in amino acids: CASLGTGTSTDEQFF. In DNA, the CDR3 is TGTGCCAGCCTTGGGACAGGTACCTCCACGGATGAGCAGTTCTTC.

Written as DNA, the CDR3 is TGTGCCAGCAGCTTGAGTTCCGGAGGGCCCGAAAACATTCAGTACTTC. It codes for CASSLSSGGPENIQYF. The chain links TRBV5-4 to TRBJ2-4; D may be TRBD2 (6 bases). The germline V gene encodes CDR1 SGHNT and CDR2 YYREEE (reference sequence). This CDR3 has 16 amino acids. V was cut by 1 base and J by 5 bases, with 16 bases left in between. Based on the CDR3 plus reference TRBV5-4 and TRBJ2-4, the full variable domain is ETGVTQSPTHLIKTRGQQVTLRCSSQSGHNTVSWYQQALGQGPQFIFQYYREEENGRGNFPPRFSGLQFPNYSSELNVNALELDDSALYLCASSLSSGGPENIQYFGAGTRLSVL.

The chain is built from TRBV11-2 and TRBJ1-2, with D unresolved. The CDR3 extends over 14 amino acids. Germline V gene sequence: CDR1 SGHAT, CDR2 FQNNGV. Trimming took off 5 bases at V and 7 bases at J, with 17 bases between the two ends. The DNA for the CDR3 is TGTGCCAGCAGCGCCCTTCGGGGAAGAGGTGGCTACACCTTC. Its translation: CASSALRGRGGYTF.

The V and J genes are TRBV11-3 and TRBJ1-5; a possible D gene is TRBD1 (5 bases). Trimming left V 1 base short and J 2 bases short, with 12 bases between. Germline CDR1 and CDR2: SGHNT and YENEEA. This CDR3 spans 16 amino acids. CDR3 sequence (DNA): TGTGCCAGCAGCTTAGGGAAGGGGCCGGGCAATCAGCCCCAGCATTTT. Translation: CASSLGKGPGNQPQHF. The full variable domain, with the rest looked up from reference TRBV11-3 and TRBJ1-5, is EAGVVQSPRYKIIEKKQPVAFWCNPISGHNTLYWYLQNLGQGPELLIRYENEEAVDDSQLPKDRFSAERLKGVDSTLKIQPAELGDSAVYLCASSLGKGPGNQPQHFGDGTRLSIL.

Only one count was recorded for this clone. This chain uses TRBV30 with TRBJ1-4; possibly TRBD1 for D (6 bases). CDR3 length: 14 residues. Trimming took 4 bases from V and 7 from J, leaving 16 bases between them. Germline V CDR1 and CDR2: GTSNPN, SVGIG (reference sequence). The CDR3 bases are TGTGCCTGGACTTCAGGGGCCACGGGTGAAAAACTGTTTTTT. Translation gives CAWTSGATGEKLFF.

The chain recombines TRBV9 with TRBJ2-1; D unclear. CDR3 size: 11 residues. The ends were cut back, 2 bases at V and 5 bases at J, with 2 bases in the middle. Germline V CDR1 and CDR2: SGDLS, YYNGEE. CDR3 DNA: TGTGCCAGCAGCGTCAACAATGAGCAGTTCTTC. As protein: CASSVNNEQFF.

V usage is TRBV4-2 and J usage is TRBJ1-6; 8 positions match TRBD1. CDR3 size: 17 residues. Germline loops: CDR1 LGHNA, CDR2 YNFKEQ. After removal of 1 base from V and 8 bases from J, the junction contained 10 bases not matched to a gene. The CDR3 loop is CASSQGGTGAPYSPLHF. CDR3 sequence (DNA): TGTGCCAGCAGCCAAGGTGGGACAGGAGCACCCTATTCACCCCTCCACTTT.

This clone was detected a few times. This chain uses TRBV7-9 with TRBJ2-2, with TRBD2 matching 7 bases. Unmatched junction bases numbered 1, after V lost 5 bases and J lost 1 base. In germline, CDR1 is SEHNR, CDR2 FQNEAQ (reference sequence). CDR3 length: 14 residues. The CDR3 sequence is CASSPSGNTGELFF. Written as DNA, the CDR3 is TGTGCCAGCAGCCCTAGCGGGAACACCGGGGAGCTGTTTTTT.

The rearrangement links TRBV7-6 to TRBJ2-1; 15 nucleotides align to TRBD2. The CDR3 is 16 residues long. The V segment lost 5 bases and the J segment 7 bases; nucleotides outside the gene matches: 6. Germline assignment: CDR1 SGHVS and CDR2 FNYEAQ. Here the CDR3 DNA reads TGTGCCAGCAGCCCAGGACTAGCGGGGGGGCCAAATGAGCAGTTCTTC. This gives the protein CASSPGLAGGPNEQFF. Using reference TRBV7-6 and TRBJ2-1 for the parts outside the CDR3, the full variable domain is GAGVSQSPRYKVTKRGQDVALRCDPISGHVSLYWYRQALGQGPEFLTYFNYEAQQDKSGLPNDRFSAERPEGSISTLTIQRTEQRDSAMYRCASSPGLAGGPNEQFFGPGTRLTVL.

The chain combines TRBV15 with TRBJ1-1, with D tentatively TRBD1 (5 bases). Germline CDR1 LNHNV, CDR2 YYDKDF (reference sequence). CDR3 length: 14 residues. Trimming took off 6 bases at V and 6 bases at J, with 17 bases between the two ends. The CDR3 DNA reads TGTGCCACCAGTCTAATTGCGGGGCCTGCTGAAGCTTTCTTT. This codes for CATSLIAGPAEAFF.